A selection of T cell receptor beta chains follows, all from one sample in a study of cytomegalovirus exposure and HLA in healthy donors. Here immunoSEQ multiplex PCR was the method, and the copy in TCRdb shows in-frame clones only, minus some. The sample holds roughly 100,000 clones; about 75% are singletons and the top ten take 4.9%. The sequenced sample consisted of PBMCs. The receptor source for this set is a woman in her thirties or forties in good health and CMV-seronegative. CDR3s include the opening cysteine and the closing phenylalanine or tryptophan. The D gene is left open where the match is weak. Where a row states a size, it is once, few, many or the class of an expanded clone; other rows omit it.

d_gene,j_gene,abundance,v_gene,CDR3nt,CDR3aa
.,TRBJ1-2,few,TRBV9,TGTGCCAGCATTCGTGACAGTCTCTATGGCTACACCTTC,CASIRDSLYGYTF
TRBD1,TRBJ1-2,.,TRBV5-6,TGTGCCAGCAGTCAGGGACAGGGGGCTCGAGGCTACACCTTC,CASSQGQGARGYTF
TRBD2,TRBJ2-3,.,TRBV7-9,TGTGCCAGCAGCTTACCAGCAAGAGCGGGAAGCACAGATACGCAGTATTTT,CASSLPARAGSTDTQYF
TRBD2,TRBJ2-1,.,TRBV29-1,TGCAGCGTTGATTCCGCGGGGGTTATCCATGAGCAGTTCTTC,CSVDSAGVIHEQFF
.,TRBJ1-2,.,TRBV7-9,TGTGCCAGCAGCTTTCTAACAGGAGACCCCTATGGCTACACCTTC,CASSFLTGDPYGYTF
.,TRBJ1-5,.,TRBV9,TGTGCCAGCAGCGCCCGGGGGGCCCAGCATTTT,CASSARGAQHF
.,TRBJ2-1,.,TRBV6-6,TGTGCCAGCAAAGAGGATGAGCAGTTCTTC,CASKEDEQFF
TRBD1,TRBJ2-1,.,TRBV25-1,TGTGCCAGCAGTGAACCCGACAGGGGGCCCTACAATGAGCAGTTCTTC,CASSEPDRGPYNEQFF
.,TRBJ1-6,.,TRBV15,TGTGCCACCAGCAGAGATCCAAGGGGATCAAATTCCCCCCTCCACTTT,CATSRDPRGSNSPLHF
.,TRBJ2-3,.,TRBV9,TGTGCCAGCAGCGTACCTGGCTCCGCTAGCACAGATACGCAGTATTTT,CASSVPGSASTDTQYF
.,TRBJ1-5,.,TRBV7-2,TGTGCCAGCAGCTTAGCGTCGGACAAGTATAGCAATCAGCCCCAGCATTTT,CASSLASDKYSNQPQHF
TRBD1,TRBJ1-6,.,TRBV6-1,TGTGCCAGCAGTGAAGTTTTCTTGGGACAGCAATCTTCACCCCTCCACTTT,CASSEVFLGQQSSPLHF
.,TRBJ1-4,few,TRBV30,TGTGCCTGGAGTCTCGAGACTCGCTCAGGGGAAAAACTGTTTTTT,CAWSLETRSGEKLFF
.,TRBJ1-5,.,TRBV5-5,TGTGCCAGCAGCCCTGACAGTGGGCCCCAGCATTTT,CASSPDSGPQHF
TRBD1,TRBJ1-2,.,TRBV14,TGTGCCAGCAGCCATGGGACAGGGATCGGCTACACCTTC,CASSHGTGIGYTF
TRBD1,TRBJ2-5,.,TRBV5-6,TGTGCCAGCCCAGGGGGCGCAGGGGAGACCCAGTACTTC,CASPGGAGETQYF
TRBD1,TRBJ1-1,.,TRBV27,TGTGCCAGCAGTTACCGGGACAGGGGGCGGGACGGAGCTTTCTTT,CASSYRDRGRDGAFF
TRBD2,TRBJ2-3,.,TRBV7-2,TGTGCCAGCAGCATACTAGCGGGGTTAGATACGCAGTATTTT,CASSILAGLDTQYF
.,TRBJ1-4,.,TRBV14,TGTGCCAGCAGCCAACTTCAGGGGTTTGAAAAACTGTTTTTT,CASSQLQGFEKLFF
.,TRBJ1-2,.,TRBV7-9,TGTGCCAGCAGCTTAGGTACAGGCTGGGCTAACTATGGCTACACCTTC,CASSLGTGWANYGYTF
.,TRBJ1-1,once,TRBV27,TGTGCCAGCAGTTTGTCCGACCAAACGGGGACTGAAGCTTTCTTT,CASSLSDQTGTEAFF
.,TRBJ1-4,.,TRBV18,TGTGCCAGCTCACCAACAGGGACGGGTGAAAAACTGTTTTTT,CASSPTGTGEKLFF
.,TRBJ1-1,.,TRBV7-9,TGTGCCAGCAGCTTAGGCAGGGGGAACACTGAAGCTTTCTTT,CASSLGRGNTEAFF
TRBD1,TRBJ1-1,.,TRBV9,TGTGCCAGCGGACAGGGGCAGAACACTGAAGCTTTCTTT,CASGQGQNTEAFF
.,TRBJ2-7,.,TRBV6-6,TGTGCCAGCAGTTACGGTGGACAGCTATACGAGCAGTACTTC,CASSYGGQLYEQYF
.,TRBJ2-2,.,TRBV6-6,TGTGCCAGCAGTTCCACTAGCCACCTAGGCGGGGAGCTGTTTTTT,CASSSTSHLGGELFF
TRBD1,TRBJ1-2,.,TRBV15,TGTGCCACCAGCAGAGATCAAGGGACAGGGTATGGCTACACCTTC,CATSRDQGTGYGYTF
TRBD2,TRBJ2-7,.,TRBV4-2,TGTGCCAGCAGCCAAGGCAGCGGGGGTTCCTACGAGCAGTACTTC,CASSQGSGGSYEQYF
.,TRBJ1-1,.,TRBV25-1,TGTGCCACCGAACCGGGACACAAAAGTGGAGCTTTCTTT,CATEPGHKSGAFF
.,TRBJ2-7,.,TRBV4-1,TGCGCCAGCAGCCAAGAGCGGTCTAGGCTCACCTACGAGCAGTACTTC,CASSQERSRLTYEQYF
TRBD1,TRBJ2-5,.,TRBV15,TGTGCCACCAGCAGGGGACAGGTAGACCAAGAGACCCAGTACTTC,CATSRGQVDQETQYF
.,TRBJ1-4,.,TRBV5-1,TGCGCCAGCAGCTTGGGGGATTCGGACAGCTCAAAACTGTTTTTT,CASSLGDSDSSKLFF
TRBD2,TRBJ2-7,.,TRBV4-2,TGTGCCAGCAGCCAAGAGTCTAGCGGGGGGGTAAACGAGCAGTACTTC,CASSQESSGGVNEQYF
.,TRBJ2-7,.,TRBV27,TGTGCCAGCAGTTTATCTCGGCAGGGTAACCACGAGCAGTACTTC,CASSLSRQGNHEQYF
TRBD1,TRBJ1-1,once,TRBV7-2,TGTGCCAGCAGCTTGAGGGGGCTGACTGAAGCTTTCTTT,CASSLRGLTEAFF
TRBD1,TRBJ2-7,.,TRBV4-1,TGCGCCAGCAGCCAACCCGGGACAGGGACTAAGTACGAGCAGTACTTC,CASSQPGTGTKYEQYF
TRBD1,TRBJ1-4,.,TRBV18,TGTGCCAGCTCACCAACCGGACAGGGTAATGAAAAACTGTTTTTT,CASSPTGQGNEKLFF
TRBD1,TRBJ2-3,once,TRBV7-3,TGTGCCAGCAGGGCCGGGACAGGGGGGTTTGATACGCAGTATTTT,CASRAGTGGFDTQYF
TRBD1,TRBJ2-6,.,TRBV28,TGTGCCAGCAGTCAGACAGGGTGGACTGGGGCCAACGTCCTGACTTTC,CASSQTGWTGANVLTF
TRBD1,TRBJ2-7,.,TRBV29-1,TGCAGCGTTGTGGACAGGGGGGGCCACGAGCAGTACTTC,CSVVDRGGHEQYF